Listed here are 10 T cell receptor beta chains from one sample, sequenced in a study of memory CD8 T cells in hepatitis C reinfection. Time point noted: peak reinfection, 3 to 8 weeks after reinfection detection. No in vitro expansion preceded TCR sequencing of the sorted cells. The table came from immunoSEQ multiplex PCR; TCRdb's copy has only in-frame clones and leaves some out. Of 2,500 to 3,000 clones in the sample, 85% to 90% are singletons; the top ten hold less than 25%. Material for sequencing was naive CD8+ T cells sorted from blood. The receptors originated from a man over 45 with hepatitis C virus infection.

The rearrangement links TRBV7-9 to TRBJ2-1, with D perhaps matching TRBD2 (6 bases). In germline, CDR1 is SEHNR, CDR2 FQNEAQ (reference sequence). V was clipped by 4 bases and J by 6 bases, with 16 bases between them. The CDR3 extends over 15 amino acids. CDR3: CASSSMGGIANEQFF. CDR3 bases: TGTGCCAGCAGCTCCATGGGAGGCATAGCCAATGAGCAGTTCTTC.

This chain uses TRBV4-1 with TRBJ2-7, with no clear D. CDR3 length: 13 residues. Per the germline V gene, CDR1 is MGHRA and CDR2 is YSYEKL. V was shortened by 1 base and J by 3 bases, with 7 bases between the two germline ends. CDR3 sequence: CASSQVENYEQYF. DNA for the CDR3: TGCGCCAGCAGCCAAGTGGAGAACTACGAGCAGTACTTC.

This chain joins TRBV7-2 and TRBJ2-1, with TRBD2 as a possible D gene (6 bases). The V gene lost 0 bases and the J gene lost 0 bases, with 15 bases spanning the gap. Germline assignment: CDR1 SGHTA and CDR2 FQGNSA. The CDR3 length is 18 residues. CDR3 DNA sequence: TGTGCCAGCAGCTTAGCTCGCGGGACCCAAAGCTCCTACAATGAGCAGTTCTTC. It translates to CASSLARGTQSSYNEQFF.

CDR3 amino acids: CASSLAPNRGDEQFF. DNA for the CDR3: TGTGCCAGCAGCTTAGCGCCCAACAGGGGTGATGAGCAGTTCTTC. The chain links TRBV11-3 to TRBJ2-1; 7 positions match TRBD1. Trimming removed 1 base from V and 8 bases from J; junction bases left unmatched: 8. Germline CDR1 reads SGHNT; CDR2 reads YENEEA. CDR3 length equals 15 residues.

This chain connects TRBV6-1 to TRBJ2-1, with a possible D match to TRBD2 (7 bases). The CDR3 has 16 amino acids. Trimming pared 1 base from V and 9 bases from J, leaving 19 bases between. In germline, CDR1 is MNHNS, CDR2 SASEGT. The CDR3 DNA sequence: TGTGCCAGCAGTGAAGTTGCAGCTAGGGGGGGCGGTGAGCAGTTCTTC. It translates to CASSEVAARGGGEQFF.

This clone was seen only a few times. J is TRBJ1-5 and V is TRBV7-9; tentative D call: TRBD1 (6 bases). This CDR3 has 17 amino acids. V lost 1 base to trimming and J lost 3 bases, with 16 bases between them. Germline V gene data show CDR1 as SEHNR and CDR2 as FQNEAQ (reference sequence). As DNA, the CDR3 is TGTGCCAGCAGCTTAGAAGGGGGATCAAACCTCAATCAGCCCCAGCATTTT. Its translation is CASSLEGGSNLNQPQHF. Supplemented by reference TRBV7-9 and TRBJ1-5, the full variable domain reads DTGVSQNPRHKITKRGQNVTFRCDPISEHNRLYWYRQTLGQGPEFLTYFQNEAQLEKSRLLSDRFSAERPKGSFSTLEIQRTEQGDSAMYLCASSLEGGSNLNQPQHFGDGTRLSIL.

This rearrangement joins TRBV9 to TRBJ2-1, with D perhaps TRBD2 (6 bases). The CDR3 sequence is 15 residues long. The ends were cut back, 3 bases at V and 6 bases at J, with 16 bases in the middle. In germline, CDR1 is SGDLS, CDR2 YYNGEE. CDR3: CASSETGTPSNEQFF. Written as DNA, the CDR3 is TGTGCCAGCAGCGAAACCGGGACTCCTAGCAATGAGCAGTTCTTC.

V usage is TRBV5-1 and J usage is TRBJ2-7, with 9 bases matching TRBD1. V shed 3 bases, J shed 5 bases, and the junction held 6 bases outside the gene matches. CDR3 length: 14 residues. Germline CDR1 SGHRS, CDR2 YFSETQ. The CDR3 loop is CASSSMTGGNEQYF. The CDR3 nucleotides are TGCGCCAGCAGCTCGATGACAGGGGGTAACGAGCAGTACTTC.

This chain uses TRBV27 with TRBJ2-2; 7 nucleotides align to TRBD1. Germline CDR1 is MNHEY and CDR2 is SMNVEV (reference sequence). V trimming: 6 bases; J trimming: 3 bases; junction bases outside the gene matches: 4. This CDR3 spans 14 amino acids. The CDR3 DNA reads TGTGCCAGCAGCGTGACAGGGCACACCGGGGAGCTGTTTTTT. Amino acids: CASSVTGHTGELFF.

This clone was seen once. The chain employs TRBV30 and TRBJ2-7, with TRBD2 identical over 7 bases. V lost 8 bases to trimming and J lost 6 bases; unmatched junction nucleotides: 22. CDR3 length equals 16 residues. Germline CDR1 is GTSNPN and CDR2 is SVGIG (reference sequence). CDR3 sequence: CALTVGVSPGLGEQYF. CDR3 sequence (DNA): TGTGCCCTCACGGTAGGGGTCAGCCCCGGACTAGGCGAGCAGTACTTC.